Listed below are T cell receptor beta chains from one sample, sequenced in a study of CD8+ T cells in alopecia areata. Repertoires were generated with immunoSEQ multiplex PCR, while TCRdb's copy carries only in-frame clones and drops some. The repertoire has 140,000 to 150,000 clones, approximately 50% of them found once; the top ten carry approximately 0.99%. Sample: CD4+ T cells sorted from blood, taken at week 0. The receptors stem from a human donor with alopecia areata. CDR3s include the opening cysteine and the closing phenylalanine or tryptophan. Each record gives: D gene, J gene, clone size, V gene, CDR3 DNA, CDR3 protein. A D gene is named only where the DNA matches it firmly. For some rows the clone size is stated as once, few or many, or as a class when expanded; others skip it.

d_gene: TRBD2
j_gene: TRBJ2-7
abundance: few
v_gene: TRBV4-1
CDR3nt: TGCGCCAGCAGCCAAGAGGGACTAGCGGGAGTCGTGGTCGAGCAGTACTTC
CDR3aa: CASSQEGLAGVVVEQYF

d_gene: -
j_gene: TRBJ2-1
abundance: -
v_gene: TRBV5-1
CDR3nt: TGCGCCAGCAATCCCGGGGGCGCCTACAATGAGCAGTTCTTC
CDR3aa: CASNPGGAYNEQFF

d_gene: -
j_gene: TRBJ2-5
abundance: -
v_gene: TRBV6-5
CDR3nt: TGTGCCAGCAGTGCCTCCACGACATCCCGATGGACCCAGTACTTC
CDR3aa: CASSASTTSRWTQYF

d_gene: -
j_gene: TRBJ1-1
abundance: -
v_gene: TRBV6-5
CDR3nt: TGTGCCAGCAGCAAGACGAACACTGAAGCTTTCTTT
CDR3aa: CASSKTNTEAFF

d_gene: TRBD1
j_gene: TRBJ1-2
abundance: few
v_gene: TRBV20-1
CDR3nt: TGCAGTGTCCAGGGGGCCTATGGCTACACCTTC
CDR3aa: CSVQGAYGYTF

d_gene: -
j_gene: TRBJ2-6
abundance: few
v_gene: TRBV4-2
CDR3nt: TGTGCCAGCAGCAGAGGACGGTCCTCTGGGGCCAACGTCCTGACTTTC
CDR3aa: CASSRGRSSGANVLTF

d_gene: -
j_gene: TRBJ2-3
abundance: -
v_gene: TRBV30
CDR3nt: TGTGCCTGGCAAATCGGCAGGGGGGCAGATACGCAGTATTTT
CDR3aa: CAWQIGRGADTQYF

d_gene: TRBD2
j_gene: TRBJ2-7
abundance: few
v_gene: TRBV6-6
CDR3nt: TGTGCCAGCAGTCACTCGACTAGCGGGAGGGCGGGCGAGCAGTACTTC
CDR3aa: CASSHSTSGRAGEQYF

d_gene: TRBD1
j_gene: TRBJ2-1
abundance: few
v_gene: TRBV7-2
CDR3nt: TGTGCCAGCAGCCAGGACAGGGTGCGGGTTTACAATGAGCAGTTCTTC
CDR3aa: CASSQDRVRVYNEQFF

d_gene: -
j_gene: TRBJ1-1
abundance: -
v_gene: TRBV29-1
CDR3nt: TGCAGCGTTGAAGGAACCCAGGGATGGGACACTGAAGCTTTCTTT
CDR3aa: CSVEGTQGWDTEAFF

d_gene: TRBD2
j_gene: TRBJ2-7
abundance: once
v_gene: TRBV25-1
CDR3nt: TGTGCCAGCAGCGGACTAGCGGGAATCCACGAGCAGTACTTC
CDR3aa: CASSGLAGIHEQYF

d_gene: TRBD1
j_gene: TRBJ1-1
abundance: -
v_gene: TRBV7-9
CDR3nt: TGTGCCAGCAGCTGGCGGGACAGGGATCGAGCTTTCTTT
CDR3aa: CASSWRDRDRAFF

d_gene: -
j_gene: TRBJ2-1
abundance: few
v_gene: TRBV7-9
CDR3nt: TGTGCCAGCAGCTTCCCAGGGAATGAGCAGTTCTTC
CDR3aa: CASSFPGNEQFF

d_gene: -
j_gene: TRBJ2-7
abundance: few
v_gene: TRBV11-2
CDR3nt: TGTGCCAGCAGCTTCGCAGGGTACCCATGGACCTACGAGCAGTACTTC
CDR3aa: CASSFAGYPWTYEQYF

d_gene: -
j_gene: TRBJ2-1
abundance: few
v_gene: TRBV29-1
CDR3nt: TGCAGCGTGCACAACAGGGGGGGTGAGCAGTTCTTC
CDR3aa: CSVHNRGGEQFF

d_gene: -
j_gene: TRBJ2-3
abundance: -
v_gene: TRBV5-1
CDR3nt: TGCGCCAGCTATTCCTCCCGAGATACGCAGTATTTT
CDR3aa: CASYSSRDTQYF

d_gene: TRBD2
j_gene: TRBJ2-7
abundance: -
v_gene: TRBV7-6
CDR3nt: TGTGCCAGCAGCCCCAGGACTAGCGGGAGGGCCGGGAGCTACGAGCAGTACTTC
CDR3aa: CASSPRTSGRAGSYEQYF

d_gene: TRBD1
j_gene: TRBJ2-1
abundance: few
v_gene: TRBV19
CDR3nt: TGTGCCAGTAGTATAAGGGACAGGGTTAACAATGAGCAGTTCTTC
CDR3aa: CASSIRDRVNNEQFF

d_gene: -
j_gene: TRBJ2-7
abundance: few
v_gene: TRBV7-8
CDR3nt: TGTGCCAGCACGGCGTCATCCTACGAGCAGTACTTC
CDR3aa: CASTASSYEQYF

d_gene: -
j_gene: TRBJ2-5
abundance: -
v_gene: TRBV30
CDR3nt: TGTGCCTGGAGTGTCCTACCAGAGACCCAGTACTTC
CDR3aa: CAWSVLPETQYF

d_gene: -
j_gene: TRBJ1-2
abundance: -
v_gene: TRBV2
CDR3nt: TGTGCCAGCAGTGAAGGAACGGAGTATGGCTACACCTTC
CDR3aa: CASSEGTEYGYTF

d_gene: -
j_gene: TRBJ2-7
abundance: -
v_gene: TRBV20-1
CDR3nt: TGCAGCACACAGAGCTCCTACGAGCAGTACTTC
CDR3aa: CSTQSSYEQYF

d_gene: TRBD1
j_gene: TRBJ2-7
abundance: few
v_gene: TRBV18
CDR3nt: TGTGCCAGCTCACCAGGACAGGTCTCCTACGAGCAGTACTTC
CDR3aa: CASSPGQVSYEQYF

d_gene: -
j_gene: TRBJ1-5
abundance: few
v_gene: TRBV7-9
CDR3nt: TGTGCCAGCAGCTTGAGAGGGAATCAGCCCCAGCATTTT
CDR3aa: CASSLRGNQPQHF

d_gene: -
j_gene: TRBJ2-6
abundance: -
v_gene: TRBV28
CDR3nt: TGTGCCAGCAGGTTACAGAGCTCTGGGGCCAACGTCCTGACTTTC
CDR3aa: CASRLQSSGANVLTF

d_gene: -
j_gene: TRBJ2-1
abundance: -
v_gene: TRBV5-6
CDR3nt: TGTGCCAGCAGTTACCGACCGGTTCGGGGTGATGAGCAGTTCTTC
CDR3aa: CASSYRPVRGDEQFF